This TCR beta chain was captured by sequencing in a study of blood T cell repertoires in COVID-19. The overall study: The United States, Italy and Spain were the sources of the acute and convalescent COVID-19 samples. T cells, B-cell-depleted T cells, or PBMCs provided the cDNA or gDNA that served as material.

CDR3 length equals 14 residues. The germline V gene has CDR1 MNHEY and CDR2 SMNVEV (reference sequence). J was trimmed by 5 bases and V by 10 bases; bases with no gene match: 14. This clone was detected only a few times. Authors' methods: Reference gene primer amplification gave nucleated cell count estimates. Assay: immunoSEQ multiplex PCR; the TCRdb copy retains only in-frame clones and omits some. The DNA was the basis for D and trimming; V, J and clone size are from that table. The repertoire consists of about 42,000 clones, with over 75% occurring once and the leading ten covering around 2.3%. The clonotype comes from a human donor in a cohort sampled during active COVID-19. The J gene is TRBJ2-7, the V gene TRBV27; 7 positions match TRBD2. Sample: peripheral blood. The CDR3 protein is CAKRTGEGKDEQYF. CDR3 nucleotide sequence: TGTGCCAAAAGGACCGGGGAGGGAAAGGACGAGCAGTACTTC.